The 12 T cell receptor beta chains below were found in one sample sequenced in a study of T cell clones after liver transplantation. Profiled with immunoSEQ multiplex PCR; TCRdb holds only in-frame clones, not every one. The sample records approximately 12,000 clones, just under 75% being singletons. Specimen: CD8+ T cells from blood, collected at the 22-month timepoint. These receptors were taken from a human patient who received a liver transplant. The T cells may partly be graft donor cells.

This sequence joins TRBV4-3 and TRBJ2-1; no reliable D call. Germline CDR1 reads LGHNA; CDR2 reads YSLEER. This CDR3 has 15 residues. Trimming removed 0 bases from V and 1 base from J, with 7 bases in between. CDR3 residues: CASSQDMPSYNEQFF. CDR3 bases: TGCGCCAGCAGCCAAGATATGCCGTCCTACAATGAGCAGTTCTTC.

The chain uses TRBV29-1 and TRBJ1-2, with D possibly matching TRBD1 (5 bases). V was trimmed by 7 bases and J by 3 bases, leaving 12 bases between them. This CDR3 is 12 amino acids long. The germline V gene encodes CDR1 SQVTM and CDR2 ANQGSEA. The CDR3 DNA reads TGCAGCGCCATTTGGGGGGACTATGGCTACACCTTC. Translating gives CSAIWGDYGYTF.

V usage is TRBV4-3 and J usage is TRBJ2-2; D not resolved. The CDR3 totals 14 residues. V lost 1 base and J 7 bases, leaving 10 bases between the germline ends. Germline assignment: CDR1 LGHNA and CDR2 YSLEER. CDR3 sequence reads: CASSQVWASGELFF. The CDR3 DNA follows: TGCGCCAGCAGCCAAGTTTGGGCGAGCGGGGAGCTGTTTTTT.

This chain uses TRBV18 with TRBJ2-3; 11 nucleotides align to TRBD2. The ends lost 3 bases at V and 3 bases at J; junction bases unmatched: 2. The CDR3 runs to 15 residues. CDR1 is KGHSH and CDR2 is LQKENI in the germline V gene. This CDR3 is CASSPSGGATDTQYF. The CDR3 DNA reads as TGTGCCAGCTCACCTAGCGGGGGGGCGACAGATACGCAGTATTTT.

The V gene is TRBV19, the J gene TRBJ2-3; 8 bases line up with TRBD1. This CDR3 has 17 amino acids. The germline gives CDR1 LNHDA, CDR2 SQIVND (reference sequence). J gave up 2 bases and V 3 bases, and 10 bases lay outside the gene matches. The CDR3 loop reads CASSMPGDRGFTDTQYF. CDR3 nucleotide sequence: TGTGCCAGTAGTATGCCCGGAGACAGGGGCTTCACAGATACGCAGTATTTT.

A word on this clone: A read error may account for a junction end that differs from germline. This chain links TRBV20-1 with TRBJ2-7; no clear D. This CDR3 comprises 11 residues. Germline lookup yields CDR1 DFQATT and CDR2 SNEGSKA (reference sequence). In DNA, the CDR3 is TGCAGTGGTAGAAATGGCTACGAGCAGTACTTC. It codes for CSGRNGYEQYF.

This clone was detected only a few times. The genes are TRBV27 and TRBJ1-1; D is unclear. Trimming took off 0 bases at V and 4 bases at J, with 9 bases between the two ends. The germline V gene has CDR1 MNHEY and CDR2 SMNVEV (reference sequence). The CDR3 totals 14 residues. The CDR3 DNA sequence: TGTGCCAGCAGTTTATCGTCGTGGGCCACTGAAGCTTTCTTT. This codes for CASSLSSWATEAFF.

Here the CDR3 reads CATSREGTSGSYNEQFF. The DNA for the CDR3 is TGTGCCACCAGCAGAGAAGGGACTAGCGGATCCTACAATGAGCAGTTCTTC. J is TRBJ2-1 and V is TRBV15, with 11 bases identical to TRBD2. Germline V CDR1 and CDR2: LNHNV, YYDKDF (reference sequence). The length of the CDR3 is 17 residues. Unmatched junction bases numbered 2, after V lost 0 bases and J lost 1 base. The full variable domain, in which reference TRBV15 and TRBJ2-1 provide the parts outside the CDR3, is DAMVIQNPRYQVTQFGKPVTLSCSQTLNHNVMYWYQQKSSQAPKLLFHYYDKDFNNEADTPDNFQSRRPNTSFCFLDIRSPGLGDTAMYLCATSREGTSGSYNEQFFGPGTRLTVL.

The chain joins TRBV27 to TRBJ1-1; 7 bases line up with TRBD1. Germline V CDR1 and CDR2: MNHEY, SMNVEV (reference sequence). V was pared by 6 bases and J by 5 bases, with 6 bases of the junction left unmatched. The CDR3 has 13 amino acids. The CDR3 nucleotides are TGTGCCAGCAGGTACAGGGGTGGGACTGAAGCTTTCTTT. Residues: CASRYRGGTEAFF.

The chain has TRBV10-3 and TRBJ2-7; D possibly corresponds to TRBD2 (6 bases). There are 12 residues in the CDR3. CDR1 and CDR2 from the germline V gene are ENHRY and SYGVKD. Trimming left V 5 bases short and J 2 bases short, with 7 bases between. This CDR3 is CAISPGAYEQYF. The DNA for the CDR3 is TGTGCCATCAGTCCGGGGGCCTACGAGCAGTACTTC.

The J gene is TRBJ2-7, the V gene TRBV2; maybe TRBD2 (5 bases). CDR3 size: 10 residues. Between the trimmed V and J ends, which lost 5 bases and 6 bases, there was a span of 5 bases. Germline loops: CDR1 SNHLY, CDR2 FYNNEI. The CDR3 loop reads CASSRGEQYF. The CDR3 nucleotides read TGTGCCAGCAGTCGGGGCGAGCAGTACTTC.

CDR3 residues: CASSQARGRGGNTIYF. The CDR3 DNA is TGCGCCAGCAGCCAAGCCCGAGGCAGGGGTGGAAACACCATATATTTT. The rearrangement uses TRBV4-3 and TRBJ1-3; D might be TRBD1 (6 bases). The V gene lost 1 base and the J gene lost 3 bases, with 13 bases spanning the gap. Germline-derived CDR1 and CDR2 are LGHNA and YSLEER. The CDR3 length is 16 residues.